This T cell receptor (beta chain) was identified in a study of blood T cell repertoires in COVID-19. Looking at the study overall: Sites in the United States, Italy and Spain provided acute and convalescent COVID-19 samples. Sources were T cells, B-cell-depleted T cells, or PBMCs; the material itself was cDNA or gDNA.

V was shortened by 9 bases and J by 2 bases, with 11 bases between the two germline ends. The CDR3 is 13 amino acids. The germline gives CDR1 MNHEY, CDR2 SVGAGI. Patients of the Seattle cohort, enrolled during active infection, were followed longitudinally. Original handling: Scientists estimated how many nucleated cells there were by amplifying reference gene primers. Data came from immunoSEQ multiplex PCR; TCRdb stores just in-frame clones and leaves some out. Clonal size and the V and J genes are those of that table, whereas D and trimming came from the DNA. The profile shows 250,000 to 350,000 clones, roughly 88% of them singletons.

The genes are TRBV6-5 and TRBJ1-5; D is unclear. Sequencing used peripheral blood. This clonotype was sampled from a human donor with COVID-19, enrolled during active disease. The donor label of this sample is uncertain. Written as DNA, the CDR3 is TGTGCCAGTGGGTGGGGAGGCAATCAGCCCCAGCATTTT. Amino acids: CASGWGGNQPQHF.